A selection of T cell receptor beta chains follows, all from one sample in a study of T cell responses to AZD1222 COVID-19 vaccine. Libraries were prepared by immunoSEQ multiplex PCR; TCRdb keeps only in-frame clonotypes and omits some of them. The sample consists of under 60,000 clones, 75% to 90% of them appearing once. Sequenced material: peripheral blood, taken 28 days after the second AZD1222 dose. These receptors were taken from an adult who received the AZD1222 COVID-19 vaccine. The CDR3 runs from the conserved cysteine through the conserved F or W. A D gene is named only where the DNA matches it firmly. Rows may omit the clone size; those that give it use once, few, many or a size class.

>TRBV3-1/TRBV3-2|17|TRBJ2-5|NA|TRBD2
TGTGCCAGCAGCCAAGAGGTGGTAGCGGGGGACCAAGAGACCCAGTACTTC
CASSQEVVAGDQETQYF
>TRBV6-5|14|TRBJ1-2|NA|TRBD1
TGTGCCAGCAGTCGGACAGGGGGCGAGAATGGCTACACCTTC
CASSRTGGENGYTF
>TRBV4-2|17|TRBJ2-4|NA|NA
TGTGCCAGCAGCACGTCGACCAGCGGAGTAGCCAAAAACATTCAGTACTTC
CASSTSTSGVAKNIQYF
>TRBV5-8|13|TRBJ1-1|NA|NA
TGTGCCAGCAGCTCCGGGGCCAGCACTGAAGCTTTCTTT
CASSSGASTEAFF
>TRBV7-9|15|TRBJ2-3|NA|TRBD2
TGTGCCAGCAGCTGGACTAGCGGGGCCACAGATACGCAGTATTTT
CASSWTSGATDTQYF
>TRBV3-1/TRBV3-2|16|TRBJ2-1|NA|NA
TGTGCCAGCAGCCAGCCTGGGACTCAATCCTACAATGAGCAGTTCTTC
CASSQPGTQSYNEQFF
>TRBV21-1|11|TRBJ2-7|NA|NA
TGTGCCCTCGGGGCGGTAAGAGAGCAGTACTTC
CALGAVREQYF
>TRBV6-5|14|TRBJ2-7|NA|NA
TGTGCCAGCAGCCCCCAGGGGGGGGCCGGGGAGCAGTACTTC
CASSPQGGAGEQYF
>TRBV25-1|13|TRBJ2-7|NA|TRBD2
TGTGCCAGCAGTGGGGATCTGTTAGCGGGGCAGTACTTC
CASSGDLLAGQYF
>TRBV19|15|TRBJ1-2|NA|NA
TGTGCCAGTAGTCCCACGACCTCTAGAGGGTATGGCTACACCTTC
CASSPTTSRGYGYTF
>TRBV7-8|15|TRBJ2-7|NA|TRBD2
TGTGCCAGCAGCTTAGAACTAGCGGGAATTTATGAGCAGTACTTC
CASSLELAGIYEQYF
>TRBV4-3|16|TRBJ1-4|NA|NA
TGCGCCAGCAGCCAAGAGTTCTTGAGGCCTCCCGAAAAACTGTTTTTT
CASSQEFLRPPEKLFF
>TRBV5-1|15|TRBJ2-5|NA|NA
TGCGCCAGCAGCTTTGCGGGAACTCTCCAAGAGACCCAGTACTTC
CASSFAGTLQETQYF
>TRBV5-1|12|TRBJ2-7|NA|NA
TGCGCCAGCAGCGACGGGACAAGTGAGCAGTACTTC
CASSDGTSEQYF
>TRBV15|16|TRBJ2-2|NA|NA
TGTGCCACCAGCAGAGATCTGGGCAGGGCCACCGGGGAGCTGTTTTTT
CATSRDLGRATGELFF
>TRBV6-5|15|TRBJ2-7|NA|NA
TGTGCCAGCAGTTACTCGGAGGGGGGCTCCTACGAGCAGTACTTC
CASSYSEGGSYEQYF
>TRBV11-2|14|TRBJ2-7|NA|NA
TGTGCCAGCAGCTTAGTCGTTGGGGTCTACGAGCAGTACTTC
CASSLVVGVYEQYF
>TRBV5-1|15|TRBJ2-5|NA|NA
TGCGCCAGCAGCTTGATTACGCCAATCCAAGAGACCCAGTACTTC
CASSLITPIQETQYF
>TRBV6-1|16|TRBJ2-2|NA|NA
TGTGCCAGCAGTGGGGGCCCGGGCCTTGGGACCGGGGAGCTGTTTTTT
CASSGGPGLGTGELFF
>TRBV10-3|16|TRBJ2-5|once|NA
TGTGCCGTATCCAGTAGGGCAATTAGTGGCCAAGAGACCCAGTACTTC
CAVSSRAISGQETQYF
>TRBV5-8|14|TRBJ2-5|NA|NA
TGTGCCAGCAGCTTGGCCCGGTACCAAGAGACCCAGTACTTC
CASSLARYQETQYF
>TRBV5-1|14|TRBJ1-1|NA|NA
TGCGCCTCCAACCGGGGACACCGGAACACTGAAGCTTTCTTT
CASNRGHRNTEAFF
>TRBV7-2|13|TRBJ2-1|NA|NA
TGTGCCAGCAGCCGCTCTAGCGACAATGAGCAGTTCTTC
CASSRSSDNEQFF
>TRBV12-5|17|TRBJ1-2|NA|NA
TGTGCTAGTGGTTTGGTACCGGGCAGCCCCATTAACTATGGCTACACCTTC
CASGLVPGSPINYGYTF
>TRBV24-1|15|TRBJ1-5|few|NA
TGTGCCACCAGTGGTCTTGGGGGTAGCAATCAGCCCCAGCATTTT
CATSGLGGSNQPQHF
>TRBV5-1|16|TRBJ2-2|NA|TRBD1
TGCGCCAGCAGCTCGGCAGGGGGATCGAACACCGGGGAGCTGTTTTTT
CASSSAGGSNTGELFF
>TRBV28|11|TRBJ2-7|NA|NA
TGTGCCAGCAGTCGGTTCTACGAGCAGTACTTC
CASSRFYEQYF
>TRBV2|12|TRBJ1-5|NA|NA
TGTGCCAGCAGTGAAGCGCGCGGCAGAAGGGATTTT
CASSEARGRRDF
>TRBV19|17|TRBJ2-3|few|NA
TGTGCCAGTAGTATAGTTAAGGGCCCCATCAGGACAGATACGCAGTATTTT
CASSIVKGPIRTDTQYF
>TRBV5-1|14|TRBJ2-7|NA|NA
TGCGCCAGCAGTATCGGAACAGATCCCTACGAGCAGTACTTC
CASSIGTDPYEQYF
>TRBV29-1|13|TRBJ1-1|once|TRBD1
TGCAGCGTTTCGACAGGGGGGGTCACTGAAGCTTTCTTT
CSVSTGGVTEAFF
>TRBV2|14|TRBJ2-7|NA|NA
TGTGCCAGCAGTGAGCGGGCAGGTTCCTACGAGCAGTACTTC
CASSERAGSYEQYF
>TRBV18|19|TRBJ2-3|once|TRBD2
TGTGCCAGCTCACCACCCAGGACTAGCGGGGGGTATAGCACAGATACGCAGTATTTT
CASSPPRTSGGYSTDTQYF
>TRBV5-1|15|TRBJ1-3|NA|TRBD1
TGCGCCAGCAGCTTGCAGGGGGCGGCTGGAAACACCATATATTTT
CASSLQGAAGNTIYF
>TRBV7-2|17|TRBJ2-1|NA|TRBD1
TGTGCCAGCAGCTTAGGTTCGGGACAGGGCCCTTACAATGAGCAGTTCTTC
CASSLGSGQGPYNEQFF
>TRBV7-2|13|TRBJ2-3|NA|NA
TGTGCCAGCAGCTTGGGAAAAGCAGATACGCAGTATTTT
CASSLGKADTQYF
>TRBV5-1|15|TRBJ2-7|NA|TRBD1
TGCGCCAGCAGCCCCCCGGGACAGGGGGCCTACGAGCAGTACTTC
CASSPPGQGAYEQYF
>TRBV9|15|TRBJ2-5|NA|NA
TGTGCCAGCAGCGTAGCGCTTTTGGGGGCGGAGACCCAGTACTTC
CASSVALLGAETQYF
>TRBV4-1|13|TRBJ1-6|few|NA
TGCGCCAGCAGCGACGAACTGGGTTCACCCCTCCACTTT
CASSDELGSPLHF
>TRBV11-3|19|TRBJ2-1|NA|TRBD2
TGTGCCAGCAGCTTAGATTCTAGATCGGCGGGAGGAGGTAACAATGAGCAGTTCTTC
CASSLDSRSAGGGNNEQFF
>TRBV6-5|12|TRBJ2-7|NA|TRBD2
TGTGCCAGCAGCAAAGCGGGACTAGAGCAGTACTTC
CASSKAGLEQYF
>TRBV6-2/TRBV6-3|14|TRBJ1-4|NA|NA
TGTGCCAGCAGTAAGCCGGGACACGGTGAAAAACTGTTTTTT
CASSKPGHGEKLFF
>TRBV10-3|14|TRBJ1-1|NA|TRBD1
TGTGCCATCAGTGGGGGACAGATGAACACTGAAGCTTTCTTT
CAISGGQMNTEAFF
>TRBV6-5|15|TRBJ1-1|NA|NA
TGTGCCAGCAGTACGAAGTCGGAATCATGGACTGAAGCTTTCTTT
CASSTKSESWTEAFF
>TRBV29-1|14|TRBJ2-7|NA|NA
TGCAGCGTCGAAGGGTCAGTGACCTCGGACGAGCAGTACTTC
CSVEGSVTSDEQYF
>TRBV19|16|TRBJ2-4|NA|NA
TGTGCCAGTAGCCTCTTACAGGGGAGGACTTTGAACATTCAGTACTTC
CASSLLQGRTLNIQYF
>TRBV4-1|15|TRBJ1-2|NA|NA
TGCGCCAGCAGCCAATTGTCAGCCATATTAAATGGCTACACCTTC
CASSQLSAILNGYTF
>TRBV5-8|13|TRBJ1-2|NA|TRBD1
TGTGCCAGCAGCTCGGACAGGGACTATGGCTACACCTTC
CASSSDRDYGYTF